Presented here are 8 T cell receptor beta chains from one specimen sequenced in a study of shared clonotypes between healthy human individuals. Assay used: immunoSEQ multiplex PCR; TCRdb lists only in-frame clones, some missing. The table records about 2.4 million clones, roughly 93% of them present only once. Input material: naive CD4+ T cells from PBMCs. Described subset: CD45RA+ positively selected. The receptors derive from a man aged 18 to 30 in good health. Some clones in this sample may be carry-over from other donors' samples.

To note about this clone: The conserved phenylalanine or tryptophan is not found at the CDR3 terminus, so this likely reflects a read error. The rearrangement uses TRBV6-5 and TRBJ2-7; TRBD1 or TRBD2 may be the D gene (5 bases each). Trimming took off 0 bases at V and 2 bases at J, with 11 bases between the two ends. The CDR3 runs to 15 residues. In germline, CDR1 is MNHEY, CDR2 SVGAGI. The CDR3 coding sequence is TGTGCCAGCAGTTACTCGCTCGGGACCGCCTACGAGCAGTACTCC. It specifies CASSYSLGTAYEQYS.

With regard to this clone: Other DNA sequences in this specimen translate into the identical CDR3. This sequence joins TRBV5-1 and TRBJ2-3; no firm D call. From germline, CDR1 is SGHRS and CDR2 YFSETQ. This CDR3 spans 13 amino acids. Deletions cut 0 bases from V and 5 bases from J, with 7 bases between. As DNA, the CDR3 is TGCGCCAGCAGCTTGGCCCAAGGAGATACGCAGTATTTT. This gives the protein CASSLAQGDTQYF. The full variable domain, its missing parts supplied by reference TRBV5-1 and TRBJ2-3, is KAGVTQTPRYLIKTRGQQVTLSCSPISGHRSVSWYQQTPGQGLQFLFEYFSETQRNKGNFPGRFSGRQFSNSRSEMNVSTLELGDSALYLCASSLAQGDTQYFGPGTRLTVL.

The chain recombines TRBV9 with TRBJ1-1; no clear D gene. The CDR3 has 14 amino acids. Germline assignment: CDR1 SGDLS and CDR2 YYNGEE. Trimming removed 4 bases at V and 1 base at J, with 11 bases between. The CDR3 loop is CASSSTTQNTEAFF. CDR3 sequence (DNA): TGTGCCAGCAGCTCGACCACCCAGAACACTGAAGCTTTCTTT.

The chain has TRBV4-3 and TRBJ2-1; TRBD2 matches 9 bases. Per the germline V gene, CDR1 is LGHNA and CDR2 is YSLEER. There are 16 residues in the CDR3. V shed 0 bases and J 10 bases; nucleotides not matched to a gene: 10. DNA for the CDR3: TGCGCCAGCAGCCAAGAAGGACTAGCGAGTGGAGGGGAGCAGTTCTTC. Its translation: CASSQEGLASGGEQFF.

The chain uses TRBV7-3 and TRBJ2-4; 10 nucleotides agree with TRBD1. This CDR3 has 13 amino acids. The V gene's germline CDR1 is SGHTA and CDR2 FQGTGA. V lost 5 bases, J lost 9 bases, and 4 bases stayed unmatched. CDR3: CASSLGQGSIQYF. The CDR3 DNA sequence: TGTGCCAGCAGCCTGGGACAGGGGTCCATTCAGTACTTC.

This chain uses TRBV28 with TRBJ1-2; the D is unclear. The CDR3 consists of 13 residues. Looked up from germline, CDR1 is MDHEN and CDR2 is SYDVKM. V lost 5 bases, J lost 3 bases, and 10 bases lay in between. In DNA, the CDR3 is TGTGCCAGCAGTCCCTATGGATACTATGGCTACACCTTC. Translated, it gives CASSPYGYYGYTF.

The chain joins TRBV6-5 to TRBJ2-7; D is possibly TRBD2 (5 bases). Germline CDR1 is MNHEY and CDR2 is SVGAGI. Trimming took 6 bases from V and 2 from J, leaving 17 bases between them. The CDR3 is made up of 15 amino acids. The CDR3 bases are TGTGCCAGCAGCTCTCATGGGGAGCGCACCTACGAGCAGTACTTC. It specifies CASSSHGERTYEQYF.

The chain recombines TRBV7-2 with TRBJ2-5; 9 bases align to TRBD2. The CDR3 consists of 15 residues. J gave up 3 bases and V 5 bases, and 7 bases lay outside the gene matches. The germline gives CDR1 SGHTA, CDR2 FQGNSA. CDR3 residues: CASSLQGGGEETQYF. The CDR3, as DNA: TGTGCCAGCAGCCTACAGGGCGGGGGGGAAGAGACCCAGTACTTC.